This is a list of T cell receptor beta chains from one sample in a study of CD8+ T cells in alopecia areata. Generated by immunoSEQ multiplex PCR, the TCRdb table keeps only in-frame clones and is missing some. This sample has over 150,000 clones, with roughly 60% found just once. The sequencing here drew on CD4+ T cells sorted from blood, taken at week 0. Receptors were obtained from a human donor with alopecia areata. CDR3s include the opening cysteine and the closing phenylalanine or tryptophan. D genes are given only for firm matches. Only some rows state a clone size, as once, few, many or a class for expanded clones.

v_call	clone_size	j_call	d_call	cdr3_aa	cdr3_nt
TRBV5-6	-	TRBJ2-7	TRBD1	CASSLGQGSYEQYF	TGTGCCAGCAGCCTAGGACAGGGCTCCTACGAGCAGTACTTC
TRBV7-2	-	TRBJ2-3	-	CASSFQFNTDTQYF	TGTGCCAGCAGCTTCCAGTTTAACACAGATACGCAGTATTTT
TRBV29-1	-	TRBJ2-5	-	CSVTTGPGETQYF	TGCAGCGTAACCACAGGGCCGGGGGAGACCCAGTACTTC
TRBV11-2	-	TRBJ2-3	-	CASSSTFTEGYTDTQYF	TGTGCCAGCAGCTCCACATTTACTGAGGGGTACACAGATACGCAGTATTTT
TRBV29-1	-	TRBJ2-1	-	CSVEGIRVYNEQFF	TGCAGCGTTGAAGGAATTAGGGTTTACAATGAGCAGTTCTTC
TRBV30	-	TRBJ2-1	-	CAWSVGGSSYNEQFF	TGTGCCTGGAGTGTAGGGGGGAGCTCCTACAATGAGCAGTTCTTC
TRBV29-1	few	TRBJ2-7	TRBD1	CSVDWGQGNEQYF	TGCAGCGTTGATTGGGGACAGGGGAACGAGCAGTACTTC
TRBV25-1	-	TRBJ2-5	-	CASSEVMGTQYF	TGTGCCAGCAGTGAAGTCATGGGGACCCAGTACTTC
TRBV5-6	-	TRBJ2-1	TRBD2	CASVGSGGAQYNEQFF	TGTGCCAGCGTTGGTAGCGGGGGGGCTCAGTACAATGAGCAGTTCTTC
TRBV14	-	TRBJ2-2	-	CASSQLQGRVGELFF	TGTGCCAGCAGCCAACTACAGGGAAGAGTCGGGGAGCTGTTTTTT
TRBV4-1	-	TRBJ2-7	-	CASSQDVRGYEQYF	TGCGCCAGCAGCCAAGATGTCAGGGGTTACGAGCAGTACTTC
TRBV25-1	few	TRBJ1-2	-	CASSDSDFYGYTF	TGTGCCAGCAGTGATTCAGACTTCTATGGCTACACCTTC
TRBV7-2	-	TRBJ2-5	-	CASSLSGETQYF	TGTGCCAGCAGCTTATCGGGGGAGACCCAGTACTTC
TRBV15	-	TRBJ2-7	-	CATSRSRGDEQYF	TGTGCCACCAGCAGGTCCCGGGGAGACGAGCAGTACTTC
TRBV4-3	-	TRBJ2-7	-	CASSKTVTGYEQYF	TGCGCCAGCAGCAAGACCGTTACCGGCTACGAGCAGTACTTC
TRBV7-2	-	TRBJ2-7	TRBD1	CASSRDRAYEQYF	TGTGCCAGCAGCCGTGACAGGGCCTACGAGCAGTACTTC
TRBV2	-	TRBJ1-1	-	CASSEDSQAFF	TGTGCCAGCAGTGAAGACAGCCAAGCTTTCTTT
TRBV5-1	-	TRBJ1-1	TRBD1	CASTNPTGGLAEAFF	TGCGCCAGCACAAACCCGACAGGGGGCTTGGCTGAAGCTTTCTTT
TRBV6-5	-	TRBJ2-3	-	CASSLLRLDTQYF	TGTGCCAGCAGTCTCCTGAGACTCGATACGCAGTATTTT
TRBV29-1	few	TRBJ2-3	TRBD1	CSVTGTVTDTQYF	TGCAGCGTGACCGGGACAGTCACAGATACGCAGTATTTT
TRBV29-1	once	TRBJ2-7	-	CSGGRQYEQYF	TGCAGCGGGGGACGACAGTACGAGCAGTACTTC
TRBV30	-	TRBJ1-5	-	CAWSGGAQPQHF	TGTGCCTGGAGTGGAGGGGCTCAGCCCCAGCATTTT
TRBV5-1	-	TRBJ2-3	-	CASSAGVTETDTQYF	TGCGCCAGCAGTGCCGGCGTGACAGAAACAGATACGCAGTATTTT
TRBV15	-	TRBJ1-2	-	CATRRTYGYTF	TGTGCCACCAGGAGGACCTATGGCTACACCTTC
TRBV2	-	TRBJ1-2	-	CASSGQHTNYGYTF	TGTGCCAGCAGTGGGCAGCACACTAACTATGGCTACACCTTC
TRBV5-1	-	TRBJ1-2	-	CASSLDNLLGYGYTF	TGCGCCAGCAGCTTGGACAACCTCCTGGGCTATGGCTACACCTTC
TRBV29-1	once	TRBJ2-6	TRBD1	CSVLIGDRSSGANVLTF	TGCAGCGTTCTTATCGGGGACAGAAGCTCTGGGGCCAACGTCCTGACTTTC
TRBV9	-	TRBJ2-2	TRBD1	CASSADRVGTGELFF	TGTGCCAGCAGCGCTGACAGGGTGGGGACCGGGGAGCTGTTTTTT
TRBV5-1	few	TRBJ2-7	-	CASSDRPPYEQYF	TGCGCCAGCAGTGACAGGCCTCCCTACGAGCAGTACTTC
TRBV29-1	few	TRBJ1-2	-	CSVAQFNGYTF	TGCAGCGTTGCTCAGTTCAATGGCTACACCTTC
TRBV30	-	TRBJ1-1	-	CAWSVEVNTEAFF	TGTGCCTGGAGTGTGGAAGTGAACACTGAAGCTTTCTTT
TRBV30	-	TRBJ2-7	-	CAWRPGPYEQYF	TGTGCCTGGCGGCCAGGGCCCTACGAGCAGTACTTC
TRBV10-3	few	TRBJ2-7	TRBD2	CAISEKSSGGYEQYF	TGTGCCATCAGTGAAAAGTCTAGCGGGGGCTACGAGCAGTACTTC
TRBV2	-	TRBJ2-1	-	CASSVDFYNEQFF	TGTGCCAGCAGTGTCGACTTCTACAATGAGCAGTTCTTC
TRBV30	-	TRBJ1-1	-	CASLPAYTEAFF	TGTGCCTCCCTGCCAGCCTACACTGAAGCTTTCTTT
TRBV18	-	TRBJ1-2	-	CASSPPQGPGYGYTF	TGTGCCAGCTCACCACCCCAGGGACCGGGCTATGGCTACACCTTC
TRBV30	-	TRBJ2-1	-	CAWANPIGYEQFF	TGTGCCTGGGCGAACCCGATAGGCTATGAGCAGTTCTTC
TRBV27	-	TRBJ2-7	-	CASSLSVRTYEQYF	TGTGCCAGCAGTTTATCGGTTAGGACCTACGAGCAGTACTTC
TRBV7-8	-	TRBJ1-2	-	CASSLGLYGYTF	TGTGCCAGCAGCTTAGGACTCTATGGCTACACCTTC
TRBV30	-	TRBJ2-7	-	CAWSVGDTTYEQYF	TGTGCCTGGAGTGTGGGGGACACCACCTACGAGCAGTACTTC
TRBV2	-	TRBJ2-2	-	CASSGRLNTGELFF	TGTGCCAGCAGCGGGCGGCTGAACACCGGGGAGCTGTTTTTT
TRBV15	few	TRBJ1-2	-	CATSRDLVTYGYTF	TGTGCCACCAGCAGAGATCTAGTGACCTATGGCTACACCTTC
TRBV4-2	-	TRBJ1-2	-	CASSQGEGMGYTF	TGTGCCAGCAGCCAAGGGGAGGGGATGGGCTACACCTTC
TRBV15	few	TRBJ2-5	-	CATSREPAAQETQYF	TGTGCCACCAGCAGAGAACCGGCAGCCCAAGAGACCCAGTACTTC
TRBV18	-	TRBJ2-5	TRBD1	CASSFRQGRQETQYF	TGTGCCAGCTCATTCCGACAGGGCCGCCAAGAGACCCAGTACTTC
TRBV5-6	once	TRBJ2-5	TRBD2	CASSPWTSGGIETQYF	TGTGCCAGCAGCCCGTGGACTAGCGGGGGGATAGAGACCCAGTACTTC
TRBV15	-	TRBJ1-1	-	CATSRGHGGRATEAFF	TGTGCCACCAGCAGGGGACACGGGGGAAGGGCCACTGAAGCTTTCTTT
TRBV7-2	-	TRBJ2-1	-	CASSHRAGVNNEQFF	TGTGCCAGCAGCCACAGGGCGGGGGTCAACAATGAGCAGTTCTTC
TRBV7-9	-	TRBJ1-1	-	CASTRQPNTEAFF	TGTGCCAGCACCAGACAGCCGAACACTGAAGCTTTCTTT
TRBV11-2	-	TRBJ2-5	-	CASSWVGETQYF	TGTGCCAGCAGCTGGGTTGGAGAGACCCAGTACTTC
TRBV9	-	TRBJ1-1	-	CASSVGGFWVTEAFF	TGTGCCAGCAGCGTAGGGGGGTTTTGGGTCACTGAAGCTTTCTTT
TRBV29-1	-	TRBJ2-1	TRBD2	CSVRESGGGEQFF	TGCAGCGTTCGAGAGAGCGGGGGCGGTGAGCAGTTCTTC
TRBV7-2	-	TRBJ2-3	-	CASSLGARDTDTQYF	TGTGCCAGCAGCTTAGGGGCAAGAGACACAGATACGCAGTATTTT